These 13 T cell receptor beta chains came from one sample sequenced in a study of cytomegalovirus exposure and HLA in healthy donors. Use of 60 Vbeta and 13 Jbeta primers characterized the PCR. TCRdb's table, derived via immunoSEQ multiplex PCR, lists solely in-frame clones and lacks some. The data show 110,000 or so clones, with over 70% seen just once and roughly 3% held by the top ten. The material sequenced was PBMCs. Receptors were obtained from a woman between 40 and 50 years old in good health and CMV-seropositive.

The genes are TRBV6-1 and TRBJ2-1; 8 bases match TRBD1. With 8 bases clipped from V and 2 bases from J, the junction kept 2 bases outside the gene matches. CDR1 is MNHNS and CDR2 is SASEGT in the germline V gene. The CDR3 contains 13 residues. The DNA for the CDR3 is TGTGCCAGCGGACAGGGCCCCTACAATGAGCAGTTCTTC. It yields the protein CASGQGPYNEQFF.

The chain recombines TRBV19 with TRBJ2-7; TRBD1 matches at 9 bases. Trimming took 3 bases from V and 2 from J; bases not matched to a gene: 2. The CDR3 length is 14 residues. Germline V CDR1 and CDR2: LNHDA, SQIVND (reference sequence). CDR3 DNA: TGTGCCAGTAGTATCGGGACAGGGACCTACGAGCAGTACTTC. The encoded protein is CASSIGTGTYEQYF. Based on the CDR3 plus reference TRBV19 and TRBJ2-7, the full variable domain is DGGITQSPKYLFRKEGQNVTLSCEQNLNHDAMYWYRQDPGQGLRLIYYSQIVNDFQKGDIAEGYSVSREKKESFPLTVTSAQKNPTAFYLCASSIGTGTYEQYFGPGTRLTVT.

J is TRBJ1-3 and V is TRBV18, with 7 positions matching TRBD1. V shed 6 bases and J 0 bases; nucleotides not matched to a gene: 5. CDR1 and CDR2 from the germline V gene are KGHSH and LQKENI. This CDR3 has 15 amino acids. CDR3 nucleotides: TGTGCCAGCTCCCTCACAGGGGACTCTGGAAACACCATATATTTT. It codes for CASSLTGDSGNTIYF.

This clone was picked up one time. This sequence joins TRBV10-3 and TRBJ2-5; 13 bases align to TRBD2. The CDR3 runs to 16 residues. CDR1 and CDR2 from the germline V gene are ENHRY and SYGVKD. V was clipped by 2 bases and J by 2 bases; unmatched bases: 2. Here the CDR3 reads CAISEGTSGNQETQYF. In DNA form, the CDR3 reads TGTGCCATCAGTGAGGGGACTAGCGGGAATCAAGAGACCCAGTACTTC.

This chain links TRBV6-6 with TRBJ2-5; possible D gene TRBD2, 5 bases. Deletions cut 4 bases from V and 6 bases from J, with 21 bases between. Per germline, CDR1 MNHNY and CDR2 SVGAGI (reference sequence). This CDR3 region has 16 residues. The CDR3 DNA reads as TGTGCCAGCAGTTTACGTAAAATCCGGGGAGAGCAGACCCAGTACTTC. Residues: CASSLRKIRGEQTQYF.

The rearrangement joins TRBV7-2 to TRBJ2-6; TRBD1 matches 8 bases. CDR1 and CDR2 from the germline V gene are SGHTA and FQGNSA. The J segment lost 2 bases and the V segment lost 5 bases, leaving 2 bases of the junction unmatched. This CDR3 region has 15 residues. Written as DNA, the CDR3 is TGTGCCAGCAGCATGGGACAGGCTGGGGCCAACGTCCTGACTTTC. Protein product: CASSMGQAGANVLTF.

This chain links TRBV25-1 with TRBJ1-4; 10 nucleotides agree with TRBD1. Germline lookup yields CDR1 MGHDK and CDR2 SYGVNS. The CDR3 is 14 residues long. Trimming removed 6 bases from V and 7 bases from J; junction bases left unmatched: 5. This chain's CDR3 is CASRGDRGGEKLFF. CDR3 DNA sequence: TGTGCCAGCAGGGGGGACAGGGGTGGTGAAAAACTGTTTTTT.

The V and J genes are TRBV29-1 and TRBJ1-1; D may be TRBD1 (5 bases). CDR1 SQVTM and CDR2 ANQGSEA come from the germline V gene. This CDR3 region has 13 residues. V lost 6 bases to trimming and J lost 1 base, with 12 bases between them. The DNA of the CDR3 is TGCAGCGTGGCGGGGCAGGCGAACACTGAAGCTTTCTTT. This sequence encodes CSVAGQANTEAFF.

J is TRBJ1-4 and V is TRBV5-4; TRBD1 aligns across 8 bases. The germline V gene has CDR1 SGHNT and CDR2 YYREEE (reference sequence). The CDR3 length is 15 residues. J gave up 7 bases and V 4 bases, and 9 bases lay outside the gene matches. Written as DNA, the CDR3 is TGTGCCAGCAGCGATTCGACAGGGGCGGTTGAAAAACTGTTTTTT. It yields the protein CASSDSTGAVEKLFF.

This clone occurred once. The rearrangement uses TRBV18 and TRBJ1-1; D is unclear. The CDR3 spans 15 residues. V lost 2 bases and J lost 4, with 14 bases in between. Germline V gene lookup returns CDR1 KGHSH and CDR2 LQKENI. CDR3 sequence (DNA): TGTGCCAGCTCACCAGCGGGCGGGTTTGGCACTGAAGCTTTCTTT. It yields the protein CASSPAGGFGTEAFF.

V is TRBV9 and J is TRBJ1-1; D perhaps matches TRBD1 (5 bases). The CDR3 extends over 16 amino acids. CDR1 is SGDLS, CDR2 YYNGEE, per germline. The germline V and J ends were trimmed by 5 bases and 0 bases, with 17 bases remaining between them. As DNA, the CDR3 is TGTGCCAGCAGGGATATCGGGGGAGGGATGAACACTGAAGCTTTCTTT. Its translation is CASRDIGGGMNTEAFF.

The J gene is TRBJ2-1, the V gene TRBV4-3; D is perhaps TRBD2 (6 bases). The V gene lost 4 bases and the J gene lost 1 base, with 14 bases spanning the gap. Germline lookup yields CDR1 LGHNA and CDR2 YSLEER. CDR3 length: 16 residues. The DNA of the CDR3 is TGCGCCAGCAGCCCGGGACTGTTGTGGTCCTACAATGAGCAGTTCTTC. Amino acids: CASSPGLLWSYNEQFF.

This chain uses TRBV5-6 with TRBJ2-7, with D tentatively TRBD2 (6 bases). CDR3 size: 15 residues. The germline V gene has CDR1 SGHDT and CDR2 YYEEEE. Trimming pared 4 bases from V and 3 bases from J, leaving 17 bases between. CDR3 nucleotides: TGTGCCAGCAGCCCGTTCGGGGGAGCGGGCTACGAGCAGTACTTC. This codes for CASSPFGGAGYEQYF.